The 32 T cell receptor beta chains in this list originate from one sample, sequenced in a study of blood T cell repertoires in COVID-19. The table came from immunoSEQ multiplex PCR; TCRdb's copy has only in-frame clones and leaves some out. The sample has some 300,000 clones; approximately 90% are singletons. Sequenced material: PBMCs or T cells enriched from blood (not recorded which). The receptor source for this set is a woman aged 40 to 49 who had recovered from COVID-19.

In DNA form, the CDR3 reads TGTGCCAGCTCACCACTTGGGACAGTCTACAATGAGCAGTTCTTC. It translates to CASSPLGTVYNEQFF. The chain employs TRBV18 and TRBJ2-1; 7 bases fit TRBD1. V lost 1 base and J lost 3; bases outside the gene matches: 3. CDR1 is KGHSH, CDR2 LQKENI, per germline. The CDR3 runs 15 residues.

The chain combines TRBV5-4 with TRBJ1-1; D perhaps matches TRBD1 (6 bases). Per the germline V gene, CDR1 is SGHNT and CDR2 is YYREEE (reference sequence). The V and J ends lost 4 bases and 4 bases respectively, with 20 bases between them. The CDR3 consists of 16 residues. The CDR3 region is CASSPTGGLWGTEAFF. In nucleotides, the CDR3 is TGTGCCAGCAGCCCGACGGGGGGCTTGTGGGGCACTGAAGCTTTCTTT.

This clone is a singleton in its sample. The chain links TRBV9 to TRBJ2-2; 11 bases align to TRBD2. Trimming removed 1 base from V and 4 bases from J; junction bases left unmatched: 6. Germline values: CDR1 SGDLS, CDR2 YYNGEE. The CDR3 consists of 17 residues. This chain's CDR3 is CASSVRTSGLSTGELFF. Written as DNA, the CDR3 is TGTGCCAGCAGCGTACGGACTAGCGGGTTGAGCACCGGGGAGCTGTTTTTT.

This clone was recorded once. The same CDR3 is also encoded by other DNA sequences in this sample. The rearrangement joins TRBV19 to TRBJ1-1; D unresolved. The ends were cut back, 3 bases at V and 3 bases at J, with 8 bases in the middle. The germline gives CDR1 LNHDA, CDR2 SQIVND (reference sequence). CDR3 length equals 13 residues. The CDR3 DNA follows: TGTGCCAGTAGTATTGGTGGAGACACTGAAGCTTTCTTT. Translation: CASSIGGDTEAFF. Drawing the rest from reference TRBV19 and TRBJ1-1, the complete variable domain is DGGITQSPKYLFRKEGQNVTLSCEQNLNHDAMYWYRQDPGQGLRLIYYSQIVNDFQKGDIAEGYSVSREKKESFPLTVTSAQKNPTAFYLCASSIGGDTEAFFGQGTRLTVV.

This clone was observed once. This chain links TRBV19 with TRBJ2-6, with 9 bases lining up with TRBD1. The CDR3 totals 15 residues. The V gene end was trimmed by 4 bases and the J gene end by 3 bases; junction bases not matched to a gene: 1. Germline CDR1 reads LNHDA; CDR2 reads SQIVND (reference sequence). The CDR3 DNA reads TGTGCCAGTAGTAGGGACAGGGATGGGGCCAACGTCCTGACTTTC. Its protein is CASSRDRDGANVLTF. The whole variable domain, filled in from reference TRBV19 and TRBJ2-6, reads DGGITQSPKYLFRKEGQNVTLSCEQNLNHDAMYWYRQDPGQGLRLIYYSQIVNDFQKGDIAEGYSVSREKKESFPLTVTSAQKNPTAFYLCASSRDRDGANVLTFGAGSRLTVL.

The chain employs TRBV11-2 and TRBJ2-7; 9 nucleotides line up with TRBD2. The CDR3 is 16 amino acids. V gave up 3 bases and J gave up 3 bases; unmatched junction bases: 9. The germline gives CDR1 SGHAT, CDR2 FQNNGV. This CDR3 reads CASSFQREVPFYEQYF. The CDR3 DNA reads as TGTGCCAGCAGCTTTCAGCGGGAGGTACCATTCTACGAGCAGTACTTC.

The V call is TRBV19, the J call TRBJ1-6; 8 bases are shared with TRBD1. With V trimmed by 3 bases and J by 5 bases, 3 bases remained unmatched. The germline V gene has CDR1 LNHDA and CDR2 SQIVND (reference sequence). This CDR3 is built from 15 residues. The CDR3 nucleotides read TGTGCCAGTAGTATCGAGGGACAGGATAATTCACCCCTCCACTTT. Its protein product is CASSIEGQDNSPLHF.

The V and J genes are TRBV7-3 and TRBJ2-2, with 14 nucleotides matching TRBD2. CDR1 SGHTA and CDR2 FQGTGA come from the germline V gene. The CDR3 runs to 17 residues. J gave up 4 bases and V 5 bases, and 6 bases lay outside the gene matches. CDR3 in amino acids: CASSPGLAGGITGELFF. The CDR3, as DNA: TGTGCCAGCAGCCCCGGACTAGCGGGAGGTATCACCGGGGAGCTGTTTTTT.

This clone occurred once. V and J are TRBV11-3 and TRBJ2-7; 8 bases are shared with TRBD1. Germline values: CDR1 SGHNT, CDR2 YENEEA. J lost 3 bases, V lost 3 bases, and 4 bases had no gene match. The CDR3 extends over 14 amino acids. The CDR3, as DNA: TGTGCCAGCAGCTTGACAGGGGCCGTCTACGAGCAGTACTTC. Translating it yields CASSLTGAVYEQYF.

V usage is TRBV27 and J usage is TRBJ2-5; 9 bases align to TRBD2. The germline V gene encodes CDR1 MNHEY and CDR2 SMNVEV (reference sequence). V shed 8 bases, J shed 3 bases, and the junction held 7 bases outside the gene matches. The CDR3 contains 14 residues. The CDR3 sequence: CASGLAGYEETQYF. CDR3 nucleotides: TGTGCCAGCGGGCTAGCGGGATACGAAGAGACCCAGTACTTC.

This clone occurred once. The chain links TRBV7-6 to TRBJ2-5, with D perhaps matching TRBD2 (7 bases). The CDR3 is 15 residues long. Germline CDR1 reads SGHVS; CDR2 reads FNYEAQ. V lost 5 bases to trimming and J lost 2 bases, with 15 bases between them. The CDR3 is CASSPLGGDQETQYF. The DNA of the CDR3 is TGTGCCAGCAGCCCTTTAGGGGGGGATCAAGAGACCCAGTACTTC.

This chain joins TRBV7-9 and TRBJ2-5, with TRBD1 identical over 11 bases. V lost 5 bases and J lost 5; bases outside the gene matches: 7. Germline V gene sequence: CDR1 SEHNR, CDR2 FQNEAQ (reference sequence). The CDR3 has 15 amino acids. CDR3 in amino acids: CASSTWTGGIETQYF. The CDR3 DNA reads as TGTGCCAGCAGCACCTGGACAGGGGGCATTGAGACCCAGTACTTC. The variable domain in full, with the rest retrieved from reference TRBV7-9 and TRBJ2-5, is DTGVSQNPRHKITKRGQNVTFRCDPISEHNRLYWYRQTLGQGPEFLTYFQNEAQLEKSRLLSDRFSAERPKGSFSTLEIQRTEQGDSAMYLCASSTWTGGIETQYFGPGTRLLVL.

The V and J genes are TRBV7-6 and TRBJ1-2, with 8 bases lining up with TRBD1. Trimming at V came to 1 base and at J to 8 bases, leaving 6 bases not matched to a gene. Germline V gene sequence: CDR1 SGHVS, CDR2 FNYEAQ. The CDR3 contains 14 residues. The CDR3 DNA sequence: TGTGCCAGCAGCTTAGACCAGGGGGCAGGGGGCTACACCTTC. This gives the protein CASSLDQGAGGYTF.

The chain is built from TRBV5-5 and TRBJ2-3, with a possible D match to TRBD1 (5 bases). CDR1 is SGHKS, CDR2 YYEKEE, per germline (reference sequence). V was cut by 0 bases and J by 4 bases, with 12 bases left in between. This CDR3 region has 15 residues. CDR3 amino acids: CASSLVGQGADTQYF. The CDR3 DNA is TGTGCCAGCAGCTTGGTCGGCCAGGGTGCAGATACGCAGTATTTT.

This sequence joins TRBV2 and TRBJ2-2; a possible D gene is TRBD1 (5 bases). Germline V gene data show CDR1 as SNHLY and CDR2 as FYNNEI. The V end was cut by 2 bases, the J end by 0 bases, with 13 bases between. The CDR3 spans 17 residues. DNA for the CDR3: TGTGCCAGCAGTGAACAGGGCATCCGCACGAACACCGGGGAGCTGTTTTTT. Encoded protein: CASSEQGIRTNTGELFF. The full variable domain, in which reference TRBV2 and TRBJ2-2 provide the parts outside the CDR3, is EPEVTQTPSHQVTQMGQEVILRCVPISNHLYFYWYRQILGQKVEFLVSFYNNEISEKSEIFDDQFSVERPDGSNFTLKIRSTKLEDSAMYFCASSEQGIRTNTGELFFGEGSRLTVL.

In DNA, the CDR3 is TGTGCCAGCAGCTTAGCCGGGACTGCCTACGAGCAGTACTTC. The encoded protein is CASSLAGTAYEQYF. The V gene is TRBV13, the J gene TRBJ2-7; a weak D match, TRBD2 (6 bases). Trimming removed 1 base from V and 2 bases from J, with 9 bases in between. The CDR3 contains 14 residues. The germline CDR1 and CDR2 sequences are PRHDT and FYEKMQ (reference sequence).

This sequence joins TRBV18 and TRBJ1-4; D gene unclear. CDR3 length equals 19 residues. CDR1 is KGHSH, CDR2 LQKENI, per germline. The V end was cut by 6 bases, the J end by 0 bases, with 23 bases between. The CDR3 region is CASSPRWAPETPTNEKLFF. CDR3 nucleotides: TGTGCCAGCTCCCCCCGGTGGGCTCCCGAAACCCCAACTAATGAAAAACTGTTTTTT.

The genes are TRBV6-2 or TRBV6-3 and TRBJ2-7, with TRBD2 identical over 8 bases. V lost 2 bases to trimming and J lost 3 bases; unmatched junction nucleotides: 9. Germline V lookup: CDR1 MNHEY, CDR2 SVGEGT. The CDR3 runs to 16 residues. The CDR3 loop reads CASSYLTGGPHYEQYF. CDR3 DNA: TGTGCCAGCAGTTACCTAACGGGAGGGCCCCACTACGAGCAGTACTTC.

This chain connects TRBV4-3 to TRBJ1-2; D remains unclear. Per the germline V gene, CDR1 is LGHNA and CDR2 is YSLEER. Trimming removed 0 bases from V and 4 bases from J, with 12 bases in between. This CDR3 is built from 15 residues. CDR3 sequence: CASSQDRGGVYGYTF. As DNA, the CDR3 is TGCGCCAGCAGCCAAGATCGGGGAGGCGTCTATGGCTACACCTTC.

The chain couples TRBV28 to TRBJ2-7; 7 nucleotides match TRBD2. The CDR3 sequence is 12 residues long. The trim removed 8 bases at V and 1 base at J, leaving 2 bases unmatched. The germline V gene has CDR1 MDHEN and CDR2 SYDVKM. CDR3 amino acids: CASLAASYEQYF. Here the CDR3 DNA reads TGTGCCAGCCTAGCGGCTTCCTACGAGCAGTACTTC.

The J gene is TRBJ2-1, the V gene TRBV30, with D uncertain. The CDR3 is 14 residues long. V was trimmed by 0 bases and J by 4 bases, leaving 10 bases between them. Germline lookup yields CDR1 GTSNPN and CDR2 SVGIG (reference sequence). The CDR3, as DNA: TGTGCCTGGAGTGTAAGTGTCGGGTACAATGAGCAGTTCTTC. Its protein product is CAWSVSVGYNEQFF.

The CDR3: CATSSRLALSTDTQYF. The DNA for the CDR3 is TGTGCCACCAGCAGTCGACTAGCCCTTAGCACAGATACGCAGTATTTT. The rearrangement uses TRBV15 and TRBJ2-3; 7 bases are a match to TRBD2. This CDR3 spans 16 amino acids. Germline-derived CDR1 and CDR2 are LNHNV and YYDKDF (reference sequence). The ends lost 3 bases at V and 0 bases at J; junction bases unmatched: 6.

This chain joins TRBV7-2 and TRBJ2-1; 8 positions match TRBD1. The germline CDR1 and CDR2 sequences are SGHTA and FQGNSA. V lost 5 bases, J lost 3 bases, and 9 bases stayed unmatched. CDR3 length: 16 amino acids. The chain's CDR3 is CASSRPPGQVYNEQFF. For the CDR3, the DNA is TGTGCCAGCAGCCGGCCTCCGGGACAGGTCTACAATGAGCAGTTCTTC.

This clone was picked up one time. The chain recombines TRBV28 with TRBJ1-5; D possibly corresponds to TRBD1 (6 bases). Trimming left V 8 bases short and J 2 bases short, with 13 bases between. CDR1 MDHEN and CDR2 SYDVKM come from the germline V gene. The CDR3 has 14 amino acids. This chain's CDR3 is CASAGVRGNQPQHF. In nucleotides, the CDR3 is TGTGCCAGCGCAGGGGTTAGAGGCAATCAGCCCCAGCATTTT.

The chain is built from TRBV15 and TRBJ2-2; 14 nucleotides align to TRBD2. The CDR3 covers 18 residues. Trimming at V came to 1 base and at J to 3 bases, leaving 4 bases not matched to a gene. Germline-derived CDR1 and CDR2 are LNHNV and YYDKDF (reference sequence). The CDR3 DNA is TGTGCCACCAGCAGAGGACTAGCGGGGGGGATCTACACCGGGGAGCTGTTTTTT. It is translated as CATSRGLAGGIYTGELFF.

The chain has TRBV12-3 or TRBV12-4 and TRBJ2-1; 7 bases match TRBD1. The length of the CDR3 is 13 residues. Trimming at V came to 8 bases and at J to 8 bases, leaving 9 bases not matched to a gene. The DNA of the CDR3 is TGTGCCAGCGGTTACCACAGGGGTGATGAGCAGTTCTTC. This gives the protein CASGYHRGDEQFF.

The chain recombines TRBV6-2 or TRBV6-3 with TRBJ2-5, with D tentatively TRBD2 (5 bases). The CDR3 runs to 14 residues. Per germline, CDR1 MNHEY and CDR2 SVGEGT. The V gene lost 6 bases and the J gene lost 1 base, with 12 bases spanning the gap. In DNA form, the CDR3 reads TGTGCCAGCAGCCGCTCGGGGTTCCAAGAGACCCAGTACTTC. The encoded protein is CASSRSGFQETQYF.

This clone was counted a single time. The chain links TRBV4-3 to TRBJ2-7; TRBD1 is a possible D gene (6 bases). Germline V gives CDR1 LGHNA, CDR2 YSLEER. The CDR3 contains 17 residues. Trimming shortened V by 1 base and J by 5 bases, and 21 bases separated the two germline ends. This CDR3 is CASSQVPGRGGIHEQYF. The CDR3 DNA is TGCGCCAGCAGCCAAGTCCCCGGGCGAGGGGGAATCCACGAGCAGTACTTC.

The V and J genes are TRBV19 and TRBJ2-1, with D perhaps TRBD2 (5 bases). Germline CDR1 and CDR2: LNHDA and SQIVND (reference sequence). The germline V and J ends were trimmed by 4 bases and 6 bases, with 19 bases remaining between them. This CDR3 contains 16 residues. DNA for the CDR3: TGTGCCAGTAGTAACCCCCGAGGGTCGGAAGTCAATGAGCAGTTCTTC. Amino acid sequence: CASSNPRGSEVNEQFF.

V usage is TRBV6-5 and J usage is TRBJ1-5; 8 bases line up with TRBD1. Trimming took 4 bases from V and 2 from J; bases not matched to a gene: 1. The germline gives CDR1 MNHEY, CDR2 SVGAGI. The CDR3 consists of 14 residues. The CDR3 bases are TGTGCCAGCAGTTCGGGACAGGGCAATCAGCCCCAGCATTTT. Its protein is CASSSGQGNQPQHF.

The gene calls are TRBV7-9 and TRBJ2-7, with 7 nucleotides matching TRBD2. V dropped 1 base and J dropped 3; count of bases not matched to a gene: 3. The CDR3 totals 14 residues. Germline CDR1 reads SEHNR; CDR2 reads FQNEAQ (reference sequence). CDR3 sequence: CASSLGGLDYEQYF. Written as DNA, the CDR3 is TGTGCCAGCAGCTTAGGTGGACTAGACTACGAGCAGTACTTC.

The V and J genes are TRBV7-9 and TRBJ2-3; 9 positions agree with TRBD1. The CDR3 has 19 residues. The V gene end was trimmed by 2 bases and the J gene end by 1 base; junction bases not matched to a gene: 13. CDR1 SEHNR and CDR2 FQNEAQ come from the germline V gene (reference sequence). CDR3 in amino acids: CASSLTSTRRDRGTDTQYF. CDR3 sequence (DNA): TGTGCCAGCAGCTTAACCTCCACCAGGCGGGACAGGGGCACAGATACGCAGTATTTT.